Sequencing of this T cell receptor (beta chain) was carried out in a study of shared clonotypes between healthy human individuals. Looking at the study overall: There were three CD4 naive, three CD4 memory, two CD8 naive and one CD8 memory plates per donor. General observations from the study: Though the depth was large, rarefaction showed that sorted-subset sequencing was incomplete. Investigators collected only blood, and repertoires in tissues likely differ. Non-shared clonotypes had lower generation probabilities than those shared by all four donors.

The table came from immunoSEQ multiplex PCR; TCRdb's copy has only in-frame clones and leaves some out. This table has approximately 2.3 million clones, approximately 93% appearing once. In the case of this clone: Its antigen is undetermined.

This clonotype was obtained from a man in his late teens or twenties in good health. Some clones in this sample may be carry-over from other donors' samples. Sequenced: naive CD4+ T cells from PBMCs. As for subset: CD45RA+ positively selected.

CDR3 sequence: CSVRNRDRKETQYF. CDR3 coding DNA: TGCAGCGTTCGGAACCGGGACAGAAAAGAGACCCAGTACTTC. The chain is built from TRBV29-1 and TRBJ2-5, with TRBD1 identical over 7 bases. With V trimmed by 5 bases and J by 3 bases, 9 bases remained unmatched. This CDR3 contains 14 residues. Germline-derived CDR1 and CDR2 are SQVTM and ANQGSEA. The whole variable domain, filled in from reference TRBV29-1 and TRBJ2-5, reads SAVISQKPSRDICQRGTSLTIQCQVDSQVTMMFWYRQQPGQSLTLIATANQGSEATYESGFVIDKFPISRPNLTFSTLTVSNMSPEDSSIYLCSVRNRDRKETQYFGPGTRLLVL.